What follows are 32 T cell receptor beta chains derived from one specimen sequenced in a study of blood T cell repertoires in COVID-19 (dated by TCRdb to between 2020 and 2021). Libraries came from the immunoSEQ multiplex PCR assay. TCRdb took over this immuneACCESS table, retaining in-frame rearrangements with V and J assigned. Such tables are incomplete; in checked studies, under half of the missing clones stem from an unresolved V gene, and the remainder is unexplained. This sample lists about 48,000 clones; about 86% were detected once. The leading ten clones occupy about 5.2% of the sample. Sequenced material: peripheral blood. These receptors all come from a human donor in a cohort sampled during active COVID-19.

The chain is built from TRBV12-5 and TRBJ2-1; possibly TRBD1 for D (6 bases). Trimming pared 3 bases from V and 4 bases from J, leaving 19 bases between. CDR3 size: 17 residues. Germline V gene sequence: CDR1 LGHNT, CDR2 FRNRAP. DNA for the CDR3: TGTGCTAGTGGTTTAGCACATTCCGGGACACCTTACAATGAGCAGTTCTTC. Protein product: CASGLAHSGTPYNEQFF.

The CDR3 region is CASTTDRVGYGYTF. The CDR3 coding sequence is TGTGCCAGCACCACGGACAGGGTTGGCTATGGCTACACCTTC. The chain uses TRBV6-5 and TRBJ1-2; 8 bases are a match to TRBD1. Germline V gene data show CDR1 as MNHEY and CDR2 as SVGAGI. V dropped 7 bases and J dropped 4; count of bases not matched to a gene: 8. The CDR3 is made up of 14 amino acids.

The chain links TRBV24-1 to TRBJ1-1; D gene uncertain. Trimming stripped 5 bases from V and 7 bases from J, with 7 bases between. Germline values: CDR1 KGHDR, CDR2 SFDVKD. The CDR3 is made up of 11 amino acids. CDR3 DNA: TGTGCCACCAGTGTTGCAGGTGAAGCTTTCTTT. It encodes CATSVAGEAFF.

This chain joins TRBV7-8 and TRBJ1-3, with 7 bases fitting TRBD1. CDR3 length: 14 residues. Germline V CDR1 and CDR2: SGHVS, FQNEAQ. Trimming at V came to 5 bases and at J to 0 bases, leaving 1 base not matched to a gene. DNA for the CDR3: TGTGCCAGCAGCCACAGGGGCTCTGGAAACACCATATATTTT. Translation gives CASSHRGSGNTIYF. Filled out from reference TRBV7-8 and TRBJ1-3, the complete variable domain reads GAGVSQSPRYKVAKRGQDVALRCDPISGHVSLFWYQQALGQGPEFLTYFQNEAQLDKSGLPSDRFFAERPEGSVSTLKIQRTQQEDSAVYLCASSHRGSGNTIYFGEGSWLTVV.

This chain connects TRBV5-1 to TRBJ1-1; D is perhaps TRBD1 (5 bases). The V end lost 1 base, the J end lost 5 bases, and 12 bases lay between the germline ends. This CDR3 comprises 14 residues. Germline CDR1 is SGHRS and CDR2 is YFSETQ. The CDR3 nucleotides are TGCGCCAGCAGCTTGATCGCCTCAGGGACTGAAGCTTTCTTT. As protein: CASSLIASGTEAFF.

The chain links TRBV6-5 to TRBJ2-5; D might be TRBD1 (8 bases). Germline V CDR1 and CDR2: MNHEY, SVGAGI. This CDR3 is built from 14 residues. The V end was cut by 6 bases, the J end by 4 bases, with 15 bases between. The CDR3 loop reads CASRPQGGGETQYF. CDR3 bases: TGTGCCAGCAGACCACAGGGGGGGGGAGAGACCCAGTACTTC.

The CDR3 region has the DNA TGTGCCAGTAGTTTGGACAGGGGCACCGGGGAGCTGTTTTTT. Protein sequence: CASSLDRGTGELFF. The chain combines TRBV19 with TRBJ2-2; 9 nucleotides align to TRBD1. The length of the CDR3 is 14 residues. The germline CDR1 and CDR2 sequences are LNHDA and SQIVND (reference sequence). Unmatched junction bases numbered 2, after V lost 5 bases and J lost 4 bases.

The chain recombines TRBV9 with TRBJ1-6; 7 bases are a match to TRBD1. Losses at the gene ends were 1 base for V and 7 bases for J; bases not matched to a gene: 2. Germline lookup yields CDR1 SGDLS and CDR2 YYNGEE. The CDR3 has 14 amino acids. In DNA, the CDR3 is TGTGCCAGCAGCGTAAAACAGGGGAATTCACCCCTCCACTTT. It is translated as CASSVKQGNSPLHF. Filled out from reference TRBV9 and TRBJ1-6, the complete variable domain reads DSGVTQTPKHLITATGQRVTLRCSPRSGDLSVYWYQQSLDQGLQFLIQYYNGEERAKGNILERFSAQQFPDLHSELNLSSLELGDSALYFCASSVKQGNSPLHFGNGTRLTVT.

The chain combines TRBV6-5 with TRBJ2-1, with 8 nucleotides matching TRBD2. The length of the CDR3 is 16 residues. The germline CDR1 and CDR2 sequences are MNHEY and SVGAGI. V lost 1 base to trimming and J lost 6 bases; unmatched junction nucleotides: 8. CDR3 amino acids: CASSYLSSGGLNEQFF. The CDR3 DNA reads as TGTGCCAGCAGTTACTTATCCAGCGGGGGCCTCAATGAGCAGTTCTTC.

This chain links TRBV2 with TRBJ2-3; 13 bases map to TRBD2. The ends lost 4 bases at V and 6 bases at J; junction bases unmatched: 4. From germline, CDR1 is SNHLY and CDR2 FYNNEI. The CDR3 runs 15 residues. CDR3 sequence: CASSGLAGGIDTQYF. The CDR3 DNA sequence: TGTGCCAGCAGTGGACTAGCGGGGGGAATTGATACGCAGTATTTT.

The CDR3 coding sequence is TGTGCCAGCAGCCGGGGGGCTACGAACACCGGGGAGCTGTTTTTT. This sequence encodes CASSRGATNTGELFF. V usage is TRBV11-2 and J usage is TRBJ2-2; perhaps TRBD2 as D (7 bases). The CDR3 is 15 amino acids. The germline V gene has CDR1 SGHAT and CDR2 FQNNGV. The V gene lost 5 bases and the J gene lost 0 bases, with 10 bases spanning the gap.

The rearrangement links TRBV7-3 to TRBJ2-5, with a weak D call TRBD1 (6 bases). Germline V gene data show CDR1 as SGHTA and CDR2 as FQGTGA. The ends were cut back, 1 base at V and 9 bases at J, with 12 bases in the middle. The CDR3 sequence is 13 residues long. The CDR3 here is CASSLSGGPAQYF. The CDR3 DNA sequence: TGTGCCAGCAGCTTAAGTGGGGGCCCGGCCCAGTACTTC.

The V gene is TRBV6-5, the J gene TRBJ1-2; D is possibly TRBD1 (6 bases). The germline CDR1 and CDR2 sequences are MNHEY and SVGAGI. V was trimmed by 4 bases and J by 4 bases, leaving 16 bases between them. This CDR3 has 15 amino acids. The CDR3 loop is CASSSYRVVVYGYTF. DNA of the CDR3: TGTGCCAGCAGTTCCTACAGGGTCGTGGTCTATGGCTACACCTTC.

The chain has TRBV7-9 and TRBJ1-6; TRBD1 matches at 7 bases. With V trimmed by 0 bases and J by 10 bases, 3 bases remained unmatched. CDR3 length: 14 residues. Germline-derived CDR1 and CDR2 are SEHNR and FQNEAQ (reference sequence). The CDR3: CASSLAGGQSPLHF. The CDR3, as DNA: TGTGCCAGCAGCTTAGCAGGGGGCCAATCACCCCTCCACTTT.

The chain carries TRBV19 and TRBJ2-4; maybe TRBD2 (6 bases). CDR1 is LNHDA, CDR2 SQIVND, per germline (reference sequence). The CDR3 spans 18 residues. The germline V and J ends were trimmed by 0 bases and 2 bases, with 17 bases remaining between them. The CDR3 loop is CASSIDPEGRVSKNIQYF. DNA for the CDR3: TGTGCCAGTAGTATAGATCCGGAGGGAAGGGTATCCAAAAACATTCAGTACTTC.

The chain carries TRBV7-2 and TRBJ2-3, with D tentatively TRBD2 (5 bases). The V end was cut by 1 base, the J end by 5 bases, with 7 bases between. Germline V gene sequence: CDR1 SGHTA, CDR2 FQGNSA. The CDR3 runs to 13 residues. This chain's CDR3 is CASSLVRGDTQYF. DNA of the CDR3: TGTGCCAGCAGCTTAGTACGGGGAGATACGCAGTATTTT.

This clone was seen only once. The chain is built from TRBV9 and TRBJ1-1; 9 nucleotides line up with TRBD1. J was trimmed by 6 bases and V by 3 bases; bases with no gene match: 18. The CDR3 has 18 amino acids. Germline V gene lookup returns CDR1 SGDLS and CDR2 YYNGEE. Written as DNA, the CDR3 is TGTGCCAGCAGCGCCGATTTGGCGGGACAGGGATTCGAAGCTGAAGCTTTCTTT. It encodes CASSADLAGQGFEAEAFF.

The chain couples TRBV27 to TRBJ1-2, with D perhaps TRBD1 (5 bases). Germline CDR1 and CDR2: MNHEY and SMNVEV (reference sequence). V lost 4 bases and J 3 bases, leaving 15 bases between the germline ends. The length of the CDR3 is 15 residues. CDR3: CASSSIPARDYGYTF. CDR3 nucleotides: TGTGCCAGCAGTTCCATTCCAGCCAGGGACTATGGCTACACCTTC.

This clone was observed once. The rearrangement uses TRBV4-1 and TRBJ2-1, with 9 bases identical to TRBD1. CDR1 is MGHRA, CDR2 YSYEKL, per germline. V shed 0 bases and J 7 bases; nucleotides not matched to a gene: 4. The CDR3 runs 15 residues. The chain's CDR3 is CASSQEGQGWNEQFF. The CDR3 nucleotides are TGCGCCAGCAGCCAAGAAGGACAGGGGTGGAATGAGCAGTTCTTC.

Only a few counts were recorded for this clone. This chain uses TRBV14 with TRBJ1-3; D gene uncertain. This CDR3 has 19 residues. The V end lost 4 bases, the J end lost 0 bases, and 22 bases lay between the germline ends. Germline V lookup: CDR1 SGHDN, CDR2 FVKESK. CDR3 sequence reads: CASSPRGFRGFLSGNTIYF. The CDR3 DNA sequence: TGTGCCAGCAGCCCCCGCGGGTTTAGAGGGTTCCTCTCTGGAAACACCATATATTTT.

The CDR3 DNA reads as TGTGCCAGCAGCCGTATGAGAGGGGGCGCCTCTGGGGCCAACGTCCTGACTTTC. It is translated as CASSRMRGGASGANVLTF. This sequence joins TRBV7-8 and TRBJ2-6; 7 bases line up with TRBD1. Germline CDR1 reads SGHVS; CDR2 reads FQNEAQ. The V segment lost 5 bases and the J segment 0 bases; nucleotides outside the gene matches: 10. This CDR3 has 18 residues. Using reference TRBV7-8 and TRBJ2-6 for the parts outside the CDR3, the full variable domain is GAGVSQSPRYKVAKRGQDVALRCDPISGHVSLFWYQQALGQGPEFLTYFQNEAQLDKSGLPSDRFFAERPEGSVSTLKIQRTQQEDSAVYLCASSRMRGGASGANVLTFGAGSRLTVL.

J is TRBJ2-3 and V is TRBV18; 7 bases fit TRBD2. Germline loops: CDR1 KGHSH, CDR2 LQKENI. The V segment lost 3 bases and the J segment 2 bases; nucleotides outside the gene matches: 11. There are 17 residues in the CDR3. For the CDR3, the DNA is TGTGCCAGCTCACCGATGGCAAGCGGGGCATCCACAGATACGCAGTATTTT. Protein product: CASSPMASGASTDTQYF.

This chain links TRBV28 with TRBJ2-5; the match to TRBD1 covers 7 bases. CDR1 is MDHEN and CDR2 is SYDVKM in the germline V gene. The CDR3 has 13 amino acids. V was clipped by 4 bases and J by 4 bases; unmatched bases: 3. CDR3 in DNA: TGTGCCAGCAGTTCGAGGGGGCGAGAGACCCAGTACTTC. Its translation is CASSSRGRETQYF. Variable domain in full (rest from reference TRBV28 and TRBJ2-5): DVKVTQSSRYLVKRTGEKVFLECVQDMDHENMFWYRQDPGLGLRLIYFSYDVKMKEKGDIPEGYSVSREKKERFSLILESASTNQTSMYLCASSSRGRETQYFGPGTRLLVL.

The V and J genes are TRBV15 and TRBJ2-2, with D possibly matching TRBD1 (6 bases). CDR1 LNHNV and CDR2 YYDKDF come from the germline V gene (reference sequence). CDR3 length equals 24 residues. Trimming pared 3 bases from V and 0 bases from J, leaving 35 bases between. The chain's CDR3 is CATSRDGWFETGPTAFSNTGELFF. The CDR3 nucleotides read TGTGCCACCAGCAGGGACGGGTGGTTCGAAACAGGGCCAACCGCCTTCTCGAACACCGGGGAGCTGTTTTTT. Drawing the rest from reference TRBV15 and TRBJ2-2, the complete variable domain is DAMVIQNPRYQVTQFGKPVTLSCSQTLNHNVMYWYQQKSSQAPKLLFHYYDKDFNNEADTPDNFQSRRPNTSFCFLDIRSPGLGDTAMYLCATSRDGWFETGPTAFSNTGELFFGEGSRLTVL.

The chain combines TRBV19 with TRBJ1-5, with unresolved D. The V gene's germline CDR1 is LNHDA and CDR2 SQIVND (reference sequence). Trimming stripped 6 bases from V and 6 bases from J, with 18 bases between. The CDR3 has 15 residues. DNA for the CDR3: TGTGCCAGTAGCACCGGAGGGAGGTTTATTCAGCCCCAGCATTTT. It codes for CASSTGGRFIQPQHF.

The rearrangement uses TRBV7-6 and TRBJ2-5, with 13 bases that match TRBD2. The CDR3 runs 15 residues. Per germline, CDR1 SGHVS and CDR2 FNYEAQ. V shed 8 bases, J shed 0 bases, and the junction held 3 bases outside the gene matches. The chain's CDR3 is CASGGLAGYQETQYF. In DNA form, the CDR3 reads TGTGCCAGCGGGGGACTAGCGGGGTACCAAGAGACCCAGTACTTC.

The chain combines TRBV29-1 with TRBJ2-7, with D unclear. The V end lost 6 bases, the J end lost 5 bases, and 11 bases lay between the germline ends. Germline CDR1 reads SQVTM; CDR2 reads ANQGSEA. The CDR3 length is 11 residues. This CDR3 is CSVNSGHEQYF. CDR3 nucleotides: TGCAGCGTAAATTCTGGGCACGAGCAGTACTTC.

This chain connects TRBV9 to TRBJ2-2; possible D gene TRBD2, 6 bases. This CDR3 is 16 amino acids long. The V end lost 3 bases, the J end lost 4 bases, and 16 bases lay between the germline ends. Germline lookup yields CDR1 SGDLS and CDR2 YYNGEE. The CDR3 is CASSAALAGPTGELFF. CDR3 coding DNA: TGTGCCAGCAGCGCCGCACTAGCAGGGCCCACCGGGGAGCTGTTTTTT.

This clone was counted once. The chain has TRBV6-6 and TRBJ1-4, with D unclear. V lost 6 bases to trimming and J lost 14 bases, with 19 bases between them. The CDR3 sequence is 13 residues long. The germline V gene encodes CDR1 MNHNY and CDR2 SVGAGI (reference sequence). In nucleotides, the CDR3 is TGTGCCAGCAGCGGGCCCGCGGGGTTCGGTCTGTTTTTT. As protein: CASSGPAGFGLFF.

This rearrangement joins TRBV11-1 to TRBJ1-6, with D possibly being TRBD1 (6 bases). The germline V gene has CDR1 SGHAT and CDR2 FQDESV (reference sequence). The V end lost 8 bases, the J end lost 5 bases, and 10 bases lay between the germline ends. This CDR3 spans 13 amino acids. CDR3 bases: TGTGCCAGCCGCGGACAGAATAATTCACCCCTCCACTTT. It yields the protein CASRGQNNSPLHF.

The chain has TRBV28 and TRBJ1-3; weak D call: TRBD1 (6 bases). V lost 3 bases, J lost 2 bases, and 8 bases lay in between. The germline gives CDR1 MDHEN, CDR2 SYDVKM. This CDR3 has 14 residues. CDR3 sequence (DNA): TGTGCCAGCAGTTTTCAGGGGACTGGAAACACCATATATTTT. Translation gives CASSFQGTGNTIYF.

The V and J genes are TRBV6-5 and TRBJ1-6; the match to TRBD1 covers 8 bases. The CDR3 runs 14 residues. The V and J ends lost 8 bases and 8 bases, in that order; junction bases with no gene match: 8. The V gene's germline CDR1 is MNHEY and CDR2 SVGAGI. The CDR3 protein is CASRQGQVYSPLHF. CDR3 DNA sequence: TGTGCCAGCCGCCAGGGACAGGTCTATTCACCCCTCCACTTT.